The next 24 T cell receptor beta chains were all read from a single sample in a study of OX40 agonist ivuxolimab in advanced cancers. The assay was immunoSEQ multiplex PCR, and TCRdb's table has in-frame clones only and misses some. The profile shows 100,000 or so clones, approximately 95% of them singletons. Here the sequenced sample was CD4+ or CD8+ T cells sorted from blood, taken in a trial of the OX40 agonist ivuxolimab. The receptor source for this set is an adult with an advanced solid tumor such as melanoma, head and neck, liver or kidney cancer.

The chain uses TRBV6-1 and TRBJ2-7; a weak D match, TRBD1 (7 bases). Trimming cost V 8 bases and J 1 base, with 12 bases left between them. Germline assignment: CDR1 MNHNS and CDR2 SASEGT. The CDR3 runs to 13 residues. The CDR3 protein is CASAGTVSYEQYF. CDR3 sequence (DNA): TGTGCCAGCGCGGGGACAGTTTCCTACGAGCAGTACTTC.

The V gene is TRBV5-1, the J gene TRBJ1-1; D remains ambiguous. CDR1 is SGHRS and CDR2 is YFSETQ in the germline V gene. Trimming removed 3 bases from V and 1 base from J, with 7 bases in between. The CDR3 runs to 13 residues. The CDR3, as DNA: TGCGCCAGCAGCTCTGTAGAGAACACTGAAGCTTTCTTT. Residues: CASSSVENTEAFF.

The chain is built from TRBV29-1 and TRBJ1-2; no clear D gene. Germline V CDR1 and CDR2: SQVTM, ANQGSEA. The CDR3 extends over 12 amino acids. V was trimmed by 4 bases and J by 6 bases, leaving 12 bases between them. In nucleotides, the CDR3 is TGCAGCGTTGCTCTGGGGTACGATGGCTACACCTTC. It specifies CSVALGYDGYTF. Drawing the rest from reference TRBV29-1 and TRBJ1-2, the complete variable domain is SAVISQKPSRDICQRGTSLTIQCQVDSQVTMMFWYRQQPGQSLTLIATANQGSEATYESGFVIDKFPISRPNLTFSTLTVSNMSPEDSSIYLCSVALGYDGYTFGSGTRLTVV.

The rearrangement uses TRBV27 and TRBJ2-7, with TRBD1 matching 11 bases. V was pared by 5 bases and J by 2 bases, with 8 bases of the junction left unmatched. The V gene's germline CDR1 is MNHEY and CDR2 SMNVEV (reference sequence). This CDR3 has 16 amino acids. CDR3 DNA: TGTGCCAGCAGTGCAACCGGGACAGGGGGGGCCTACGAGCAGTACTTC. This codes for CASSATGTGGAYEQYF.

The V gene is TRBV27, the J gene TRBJ2-7; 9 bases line up with TRBD1. J was trimmed by 4 bases and V by 4 bases; bases with no gene match: 2. In germline, CDR1 is MNHEY, CDR2 SMNVEV (reference sequence). The CDR3 covers 13 residues. CDR3 bases: TGTGCCAGCAGTTATGGACAGGGGTACGAGCAGTACTTC. Residues: CASSYGQGYEQYF.

V and J are TRBV30 and TRBJ2-2, with D unresolved. CDR3 length equals 12 residues. V was shortened by 7 bases and J by 5 bases, with 11 bases between the two germline ends. Germline CDR1 GTSNPN, CDR2 SVGIG (reference sequence). DNA of the CDR3: TGTGCCTCAGTTAGCCAGACCGGGGAGCTGTTTTTT. Amino acids: CASVSQTGELFF. The full variable domain, with the rest looked up from reference TRBV30 and TRBJ2-2, is SQTIHQWPATLVQPVGSPLSLECTVEGTSNPNLYWYRQAAGRGLQLLFYSVGIGQISSEVPQNLSASRPQDRQFILSSKKLLLSDSGFYLCASVSQTGELFFGEGSRLTVL.

This clone appeared once. This rearrangement joins TRBV28 to TRBJ2-5, with TRBD2 matching 8 bases. The CDR3 is made up of 19 amino acids. Germline V gene lookup returns CDR1 MDHEN and CDR2 SYDVKM. The V and J ends lost 6 bases and 2 bases, in that order; junction bases with no gene match: 20. The CDR3 DNA sequence: TGTGCCAGCAGGGGCTATCCGGGACTAGGAATCGGGGAACAAGAGACCCAGTACTTC. This codes for CASRGYPGLGIGEQETQYF.

The rearrangement links TRBV5-4 to TRBJ2-7, with D unresolved. CDR3 length: 12 amino acids. The V and J ends lost 0 bases and 3 bases respectively, with 4 bases between them. CDR1 and CDR2 from the germline V gene are SGHNT and YYREEE (reference sequence). CDR3 nucleotides: TGTGCCAGCAGCTTGGGAGACTACGAGCAGTACTTC. Its protein is CASSLGDYEQYF.

The genes are TRBV7-2 and TRBJ2-1; 8 nucleotides match TRBD2. V shed 5 bases and J 4 bases; nucleotides not matched to a gene: 13. The CDR3 contains 17 residues. Germline-derived CDR1 and CDR2 are SGHTA and FQGNSA. The CDR3 DNA sequence: TGTGCCAGCAGCCAATTAGGGGGACTAGTCCTATACAATGAGCAGTTCTTC. Residues: CASSQLGGLVLYNEQFF.

The chain links TRBV19 to TRBJ2-1, with 7 bases lining up with TRBD2. Germline-derived CDR1 and CDR2 are LNHDA and SQIVND (reference sequence). This CDR3 has 18 residues. Germline trimming cut 4 bases from V and 6 bases from J; bases unmatched to any gene: 18. CDR3: CASSTPRDSGSEFNEQFF. Here the CDR3 DNA reads TGTGCCAGTAGTACTCCGCGCGATAGCGGGTCCGAATTCAATGAGCAGTTCTTC.

This clone was detected once. The chain uses TRBV7-9 and TRBJ1-1, with TRBD1 matching 9 bases. Trimming removed 5 bases from V and 0 bases from J; junction bases left unmatched: 10. Germline CDR1 reads SEHNR; CDR2 reads FQNEAQ (reference sequence). CDR3 length: 17 residues. CDR3 in DNA: TGTGCCAGCAGCACTCCGGGACAGGGTCGCATGAACACTGAAGCTTTCTTT. Residues: CASSTPGQGRMNTEAFF.

The rearrangement links TRBV5-4 to TRBJ2-7, with TRBD1 matching 8 bases. There are 14 residues in the CDR3. The V gene end was trimmed by 2 bases and the J gene end by 2 bases; junction bases not matched to a gene: 3. Germline lookup yields CDR1 SGHNT and CDR2 YYREEE (reference sequence). DNA of the CDR3: TGTGCCAGCAGCTTTGGACAGGGAACCTACGAGCAGTACTTC. This sequence encodes CASSFGQGTYEQYF.

On this clone: The sample holds other DNA sequences that translate to the same CDR3. This chain links TRBV11-2 with TRBJ2-7, with 7 bases aligning to TRBD1. The trim removed 3 bases at V and 3 bases at J, leaving 2 bases unmatched. Germline CDR1 and CDR2: SGHAT and FQNNGV. The CDR3 loop spans 13 amino acids. Written as DNA, the CDR3 is TGTGCCAGCAGCTTGGGACAGCTCTACGAGCAGTACTTC. Its translation: CASSLGQLYEQYF.

The CDR3 bases are TGTGCCAGCAGCACCGGACAGGCGAGGACTGAAGCTTTCTTT. It translates to CASSTGQARTEAFF. The rearrangement joins TRBV7-2 to TRBJ1-1, with TRBD1 identical over 7 bases. This CDR3 region has 14 residues. V lost 5 bases to trimming and J lost 5 bases; unmatched junction nucleotides: 8. CDR1 and CDR2 from the germline V gene are SGHTA and FQGNSA.

V and J are TRBV27 and TRBJ1-1; 7 bases are a match to TRBD1. The germline CDR1 and CDR2 sequences are MNHEY and SMNVEV (reference sequence). The CDR3 loop spans 13 amino acids. J was trimmed by 5 bases and V by 6 bases; bases with no gene match: 6. CDR3 amino acids: CASRVTGVTEAFF. The DNA for the CDR3 is TGTGCCAGCAGGGTAACAGGGGTTACTGAAGCTTTCTTT.

The chain carries TRBV7-3 and TRBJ2-1; TRBD1 matches 7 bases. V was pared by 6 bases and J by 1 base, with 3 bases of the junction left unmatched. The V gene's germline CDR1 is SGHTA and CDR2 FQGTGA. This CDR3 is built from 14 residues. Here the CDR3 reads CASSWTGSYNEQFF. The CDR3 nucleotides are TGTGCCAGCAGTTGGACAGGATCCTACAATGAGCAGTTCTTC.

J is TRBJ1-1 and V is TRBV11-3; 9 bases align to TRBD1. The CDR3 has 14 amino acids. Germline values: CDR1 SGHNT, CDR2 YENEEA. Germline trimming cut 5 bases from V and 0 bases from J; bases unmatched to any gene: 1. CDR3 coding DNA: TGTGCCAGCAGCCGGACAGGGGTGAACACTGAAGCTTTCTTT. Protein sequence: CASSRTGVNTEAFF.

The J gene is TRBJ1-1, the V gene TRBV19; TRBD1 is a possible D gene (5 bases). This CDR3 has 17 residues. Germline V CDR1 and CDR2: LNHDA, SQIVND (reference sequence). With 7 bases removed from V and 7 bases from J, the gap between germline ends came to 28 bases. Here the CDR3 reads CASTPGGRGRETFEAFF. CDR3 sequence (DNA): TGTGCCAGTACCCCGGGGGGTCGGGGCAGAGAGACTTTTGAAGCTTTCTTT.

The chain recombines TRBV6-1 with TRBJ1-1; possibly TRBD1 for D (5 bases). The CDR3 runs to 13 residues. Trimming took 2 bases from V and 4 from J, leaving 8 bases between them. Germline values: CDR1 MNHNS, CDR2 SASEGT. The CDR3 loop is CASSESDSTEAFF. The CDR3 DNA follows: TGTGCCAGCAGTGAAAGCGACAGCACTGAAGCTTTCTTT.

The V and J genes are TRBV15 and TRBJ2-7; 9 bases align to TRBD1. V dropped 2 bases and J dropped 6; count of bases not matched to a gene: 11. The V gene's germline CDR1 is LNHNV and CDR2 YYDKDF (reference sequence). The CDR3 extends over 16 amino acids. This CDR3 is CATSRSRTGARIEQYF. CDR3 DNA sequence: TGTGCCACCAGCAGATCCCGGACAGGGGCCCGCATCGAGCAGTACTTC. Looking up the rest from reference TRBV15 and TRBJ2-7 gives the full variable domain: DAMVIQNPRYQVTQFGKPVTLSCSQTLNHNVMYWYQQKSSQAPKLLFHYYDKDFNNEADTPDNFQSRRPNTSFCFLDIRSPGLGDTAMYLCATSRSRTGARIEQYFGPGTRLTVT.

The chain carries TRBV4-1 and TRBJ1-1, with D possibly matching TRBD1 (5 bases). The germline CDR1 and CDR2 sequences are MGHRA and YSYEKL. The V and J ends lost 1 base and 3 bases respectively, with 12 bases between them. The CDR3 consists of 15 residues. The CDR3 loop reads CASSQGRGRDTEAFF. The DNA of the CDR3 is TGCGCCAGCAGCCAAGGGAGGGGTCGGGACACTGAAGCTTTCTTT.

The V call is TRBV30, the J call TRBJ2-2; no reliable D call. The CDR3 covers 12 residues. V lost 4 bases, J lost 4 bases, and 7 bases lay in between. In germline, CDR1 is GTSNPN, CDR2 SVGIG (reference sequence). CDR3 in amino acids: CAWIPSTGELFF. DNA for the CDR3: TGTGCCTGGATACCTTCCACCGGGGAGCTGTTTTTT.

V gene TRBV5-6 combines with J gene TRBJ1-4; D ambiguous. V dropped 1 base and J dropped 8 bases, with 12 bases sitting between them. CDR3 length equals 14 residues. Germline V gives CDR1 SGHDT, CDR2 YYEEEE. This chain's CDR3 is CASSLIIGGEKLFF. Here the CDR3 DNA reads TGTGCCAGCAGCTTGATAATTGGAGGGGAAAAACTGTTTTTT.

In this sample, this clone turned up once. The chain recombines TRBV7-2 with TRBJ1-5; D uncertain. V was pared by 1 base and J by 0 bases, with 7 bases between. From germline, CDR1 is SGHTA and CDR2 FQGNSA. This CDR3 is built from 15 residues. CDR3 loop: CASSLEGYSNQPQHF. CDR3 nucleotides: TGTGCCAGCAGCTTAGAAGGATATAGCAATCAGCCCCAGCATTTT.